The 2 T cell receptor beta chains given below trace back to one sample, sequenced in a study of siplizumab effects on memory and regulatory T cells. Profiling relied on immunoSEQ multiplex PCR, and the TCRdb table lists in-frame clones only, not all of them. The data contain 100,000 to 110,000 clones, 80% to 95% of them seen just once; the ten biggest clones take up roughly 0.16%. Sequencing was done on a sample of CD4+ T cells sorted from blood. These receptors came from a human donor in good health.

The chain couples TRBV5-4 to TRBJ2-5; no clear D gene. This CDR3 has 13 residues. The germline V gene encodes CDR1 SGHNT and CDR2 YYREEE (reference sequence). Trimming cost V 0 bases and J 5 bases, with 8 bases left between them. The DNA of the CDR3 is TGTGCCAGCAGCTTGGCTAGGGCGGAGACCCAGTACTTC. Residues: CASSLARAETQYF.

This sequence joins TRBV7-2 and TRBJ2-1, with D possibly matching TRBD2 (7 bases). This CDR3 has 16 amino acids. V lost 2 bases and J 3 bases, leaving 14 bases between the germline ends. Germline CDR1 SGHTA, CDR2 FQGNSA. The CDR3 region is CASSLKAGAYYNEQFF. Written as DNA, the CDR3 is TGTGCCAGCAGCTTAAAGGCGGGGGCTTACTACAATGAGCAGTTCTTC.